One sample yielded the 20 T cell receptor beta chains listed below, sequenced in a study of beta chain features in type 1 diabetes. The study reverse transcribed the entire isolated RNA, so it sequenced expressed TCRB transcripts. Sequencing was performed with immunoSEQ multiplex PCR; in TCRdb, only in-frame clones are kept and a portion is missing. The sample contains 680,000 or so clones, 15% to 17% of which appear only once. Specimen: naive CD4+ T cells from blood. These receptors all stem from a man aged 18 to 29 in good health.

The chain joins TRBV5-4 to TRBJ2-5, with 7 bases identical to TRBD1. The CDR3 is 15 amino acids. V shed 4 bases, J shed 2 bases, and the junction held 8 bases outside the gene matches. Germline V gene lookup returns CDR1 SGHNT and CDR2 YYREEE (reference sequence). The CDR3: CASSGTAKSQETQYF. The CDR3 coding sequence is TGTGCCAGCAGCGGGACAGCGAAATCTCAAGAGACCCAGTACTTC.

In this sample, this clone turned up a few times. The chain couples TRBV10-3 to TRBJ2-5; a weak D match, TRBD2 (5 bases). V was cut by 7 bases and J by 4 bases, with 7 bases left in between. Germline assignment: CDR1 ENHRY and CDR2 SYGVKD. The CDR3 sequence is 11 residues long. CDR3 sequence: CAITAGETQYF. CDR3 sequence (DNA): TGTGCCATCACTGCGGGAGAGACCCAGTACTTC.

The chain is built from TRBV19 and TRBJ2-1; D may be TRBD2 (6 bases). Trimming stripped 5 bases from V and 5 bases from J, with 19 bases between. The CDR3 totals 16 residues. Germline CDR1 and CDR2: LNHDA and SQIVND (reference sequence). DNA for the CDR3: TGTGCCAGTAGTGGTCCGGGACTCGCGACAAACAATGAGCAGTTCTTC. This gives the protein CASSGPGLATNNEQFF.

This clone was observed a handful of times. V gene TRBV7-9 combines with J gene TRBJ2-2; no clear D gene. Between the trimmed V and J ends, which lost 7 bases and 2 bases, there was a span of 5 bases. Germline CDR1 is SEHNR and CDR2 is FQNEAQ (reference sequence). This CDR3 region has 12 residues. The CDR3 sequence: CASNLNTGELFF. Written as DNA, the CDR3 is TGTGCCAGCAACCTTAACACCGGGGAGCTGTTTTTT.

This sequence joins TRBV7-9 and TRBJ1-6; D gene uncertain. The length of the CDR3 is 15 residues. Germline CDR1 SEHNR, CDR2 FQNEAQ (reference sequence). V was clipped by 2 bases and J by 7 bases, with 12 bases between them. The CDR3, as DNA: TGTGCCAGCAGCTTACCCCCCAGCTGGAATTCACCCCTCCACTTT. Translation: CASSLPPSWNSPLHF.

The chain employs TRBV19 and TRBJ1-1; D is perhaps TRBD1 (6 bases). The V gene's germline CDR1 is LNHDA and CDR2 SQIVND (reference sequence). This CDR3 is built from 14 residues. V was shortened by 6 bases and J by 3 bases, with 14 bases between the two germline ends. The CDR3 loop is CASSKQGLDTEAFF. The CDR3 nucleotides are TGTGCCAGTAGCAAACAGGGTCTAGACACTGAAGCTTTCTTT.

The chain recombines TRBV19 with TRBJ2-3; D is unclear. Germline CDR1 reads LNHDA; CDR2 reads SQIVND (reference sequence). V lost 3 bases to trimming and J lost 1 base, with 11 bases between them. The CDR3 is made up of 15 amino acids. CDR3 sequence: CASSIMQIGTDTQYF. CDR3 nucleotides: TGTGCCAGTAGTATTATGCAGATTGGCACAGATACGCAGTATTTT.

This clone was detected a few times. The sample holds other DNA sequences that translate to the same CDR3. The V gene is TRBV5-1, the J gene TRBJ2-6; D gene unclear. This CDR3 has 13 residues. The germline V gene encodes CDR1 SGHRS and CDR2 YFSETQ. V was cut by 0 bases and J by 3 bases, with 1 base left in between. The CDR3 sequence is CASSLVGANVLTF. CDR3 in DNA: TGCGCCAGCAGCTTGGTTGGGGCCAACGTCCTGACTTTC.

This clone was counted between two and nine times. The CDR3 loop reads CASRRDPPSSYEQYF. CDR3 coding DNA: TGTGCCAGCAGAAGGGACCCTCCGAGCTCCTACGAGCAGTACTTC. The chain has TRBV14 and TRBJ2-7, with D possibly called TRBD1 or TRBD2 (5 bases each). Germline V gene lookup returns CDR1 SGHDN and CDR2 FVKESK. There are 15 residues in the CDR3. Trimming stripped 6 bases from V and 0 bases from J, with 15 bases between.

In this sample, this clone turned up a few times. CDR3 residues: CASSLPQGLETQYF. In DNA form, the CDR3 reads TGTGCCAGCAGTCTCCCACAGGGGTTGGAGACCCAGTACTTC. The genes are TRBV28 and TRBJ2-5; 7 bases line up with TRBD1. CDR1 is MDHEN, CDR2 SYDVKM, per germline. The junction had 8 bases not matched to a gene; V was cut back by 5 bases and J by 5 bases. The CDR3 contains 14 residues. Based on the CDR3 plus reference TRBV28 and TRBJ2-5, the full variable domain is DVKVTQSSRYLVKRTGEKVFLECVQDMDHENMFWYRQDPGLGLRLIYFSYDVKMKEKGDIPEGYSVSREKKERFSLILESASTNQTSMYLCASSLPQGLETQYFGPGTRLLVL.

There are a few counts of this clone. CDR3 sequence: CASSNRGRVGYGYTF. The CDR3 region has the DNA TGTGCCAGCAGCAACAGGGGGCGCGTTGGCTATGGCTACACCTTC. The chain combines TRBV7-2 with TRBJ1-2; 9 bases are a match to TRBD1. This CDR3 comprises 15 residues. Germline V lookup: CDR1 SGHTA, CDR2 FQGNSA. V was pared by 5 bases and J by 4 bases, with 8 bases of the junction left unmatched.

This clone came up a few times. CDR3 nucleotide sequence: TGTGCCAGCAGCCAGGCGGGAGTTGCCCAAGAGACCCAGTACTTC. It codes for CASSQAGVAQETQYF. The chain has TRBV14 and TRBJ2-5; 7 bases fit TRBD2. Trimming took 3 bases from V and 1 from J; bases not matched to a gene: 5. The CDR3 covers 15 residues. CDR1 is SGHDN, CDR2 FVKESK, per germline.

This chain joins TRBV11-2 and TRBJ2-3, with 11 bases aligning to TRBD2. The CDR3 has 15 amino acids. V dropped 3 bases and J dropped 5; count of bases not matched to a gene: 4. Germline lookup yields CDR1 SGHAT and CDR2 FQNNGV. In nucleotides, the CDR3 is TGTGCCAGCAGCTTCCGACTAGCGGGGAGAGATACGCAGTATTTT. Translated: CASSFRLAGRDTQYF.

CDR3 sequence (DNA): TGTGCCAGCAGCAACAGGGATTCACCCCTCCACTTT. Encoded protein: CASSNRDSPLHF. The chain uses TRBV28 and TRBJ1-6, with D perhaps TRBD1 (6 bases). CDR3 length: 12 residues. Trimming removed 6 bases from V and 8 bases from J, with 8 bases in between. Looked up from germline, CDR1 is MDHEN and CDR2 is SYDVKM.

CDR3 nucleotide sequence: TGTGCCAGCAGTTCCCGGGACAGGGGGGCCGGCAATCAGCCCCAGCATTTT. This translates into CASSSRDRGAGNQPQHF. The chain couples TRBV27 to TRBJ1-5; 11 bases align to TRBD1. CDR1 and CDR2 (germline): MNHEY, SMNVEV (reference sequence). J gave up 2 bases and V 4 bases, and 7 bases lay outside the gene matches. The CDR3 length is 17 residues.

Comments on this clone: This CDR3 is also generated by other DNA sequences in the sample. This sequence joins TRBV20-1 and TRBJ2-3; no definite D call. Germline-derived CDR1 and CDR2 are DFQATT and SNEGSKA (reference sequence). This CDR3 has 11 residues. Deletions cut 6 bases from V and 3 bases from J, with 7 bases between. In DNA, the CDR3 is TGCAGTGCCGACCGGACAGATACGCAGTATTTT. This translates into CSADRTDTQYF.

This clone occurred a few times. The rearrangement uses TRBV18 and TRBJ1-2; 7 bases match TRBD1. The CDR3 consists of 15 residues. The ends lost 4 bases at V and 1 base at J; junction bases unmatched: 6. Germline loops: CDR1 KGHSH, CDR2 LQKENI. The CDR3 region has the DNA TGTGCCAGCTCACTGGACAGGACCCATAACTATGGCTACACCTTC. It codes for CASSLDRTHNYGYTF.

V gene TRBV7-9 combines with J gene TRBJ2-7, with D unresolved. CDR1 is SEHNR, CDR2 FQNEAQ, per germline (reference sequence). The CDR3 has 15 amino acids. With 5 bases removed from V and 2 bases from J, the gap between germline ends came to 16 bases. The CDR3: CASSVDSSPAYEQYF. The CDR3 coding sequence is TGTGCCAGCAGCGTAGATAGCTCCCCTGCCTACGAGCAGTACTTC.

V usage is TRBV7-3 and J usage is TRBJ2-3; 7 nucleotides match TRBD2. The CDR3 has 15 amino acids. Germline CDR1 reads SGHTA; CDR2 reads FQGTGA. Trimming removed 2 bases from V and 5 bases from J; junction bases left unmatched: 7. The CDR3 nucleotides read TGTGCCAGCAGCTTACGGCGGGAGCGAAGAGATACGCAGTATTTT. Protein: CASSLRRERRDTQYF.

This chain links TRBV20-1 with TRBJ2-5; D is ambiguous. Germline V gene sequence: CDR1 DFQATT, CDR2 SNEGSKA (reference sequence). This CDR3 region has 11 residues. V lost 5 bases, J lost 2 bases, and 6 bases lay in between. Here the CDR3 reads CSAGIQETQYF. DNA for the CDR3: TGCAGTGCTGGGATACAAGAGACCCAGTACTTC.